The T cell receptor beta chain described here comes from a study of human T cells and chemical hapten exposure. Across the study: Across the whole study, which lasted about 5.5 months, patients were given diphenylcyclopropenone on the scalp once a week.

The germline V gene has CDR1 SNHLY and CDR2 FYNNEI. CDR3 length equals 15 residues. Trimming cost V 3 bases and J 2 bases, with 12 bases left between them. The library tagged individual cDNA molecules with unique molecular identifiers. One entry per CDR3 protein, called by TCRdb with MiXCR from the RACE reads. Of over 130,000 distinct CDR3 sequences listed, approximately 12% were seen once; the top ten hold 1.3% to 1.5%. Sample time point: patch test 2, 6 weeks after DPC sensitization. The treatment was: therapeutic diphenylcyclopropenone sensitization with weekly scalp DPC. Alopecia patients, 18 to 70 years old and DPC-suitable, served as donors.

The chain combines TRBV2 with TRBJ2-3; D may be TRBD1 (6 bases). Sequenced material: whole blood, taken in connection with sensitization to the hapten diphenylcyclopropenone (DPC). This clonotype originated in a woman aged 45-59 years with alopecia areata. Some clones in this sample may be carry-over from other donors' samples. The CDR3 DNA reads TGTGCCAGCAGTGATAACAGGGTTGACACAGATACGCAGTATTTT. This encodes CASSDNRVDTDTQYF.